The 18 T cell receptor beta chains presented below share a single source sample, sequenced in a study of T cell repertoires in cytomegalovirus infection. Each CDR3 protein is one row after TCRdb ran MiXCR on the reads. The sample shows 290,000 or so distinct CDR3 sequences, around 10% of them seen only once. The sample comprised PBMCs. These receptors originate from a human donor in good health (CMV status not recorded). Some clones in this sample may be carry-over from other donors' samples.

This clonotype was detected a few times. The chain uses TRBV2 and TRBJ2-5; D is undetermined. There are 13 residues in the CDR3. The V end was cut by 5 bases, the J end by 1 base, with 8 bases between. Germline V gene sequence: CDR1 SNHLY, CDR2 FYNNEI. CDR3 coding DNA: TGTGCCAGCAGTTTAGTACCCCAAGAGACCCAGTACTTC. Amino acid sequence: CASSLVPQETQYF.

This clonotype was picked up many times. The chain links TRBV28 to TRBJ1-2; TRBD1 is a possible D gene (5 bases). Trimming removed 5 bases from V and 8 bases from J, with 18 bases in between. The CDR3 consists of 14 residues. Looked up from germline, CDR1 is MDHEN and CDR2 is SYDVKM. The CDR3 nucleotides read TGTGCCAGCAGTCCCCACGGGAAGGGACGAGGCTACACCTTC. It codes for CASSPHGKGRGYTF.

The V gene is TRBV4-1, the J gene TRBJ2-5; 12 nucleotides line up with TRBD2. Losses at the gene ends were 4 bases for V and 5 bases for J; bases not matched to a gene: 5. The CDR3 length is 15 residues. The germline gives CDR1 MGHRA, CDR2 YSYEKL. The chain's CDR3 is CASSPSGGVVETQYF. In DNA form, the CDR3 reads TGCGCCAGCAGCCCTAGCGGGGGGGTCGTGGAGACCCAGTACTTC.

This clonotype was picked up many times. This chain connects TRBV7-2 to TRBJ2-7; D may be TRBD2 (5 bases). The CDR3 consists of 13 residues. The V gene lost 5 bases and the J gene lost 4 bases, with 12 bases spanning the gap. In germline, CDR1 is SGHTA, CDR2 FQGNSA. The CDR3 here is CASSTRSEYEQYV. CDR3 coding DNA: TGTGCCAGCAGCACGCGTAGCGAATACGAGCAGTACGTC.

The rearrangement uses TRBV5-5 and TRBJ1-5; tentative D call: TRBD1 (5 bases). From germline, CDR1 is SGHKS and CDR2 YYEKEE (reference sequence). V was shortened by 3 bases and J by 3 bases, with 13 bases between the two germline ends. The CDR3 totals 15 residues. CDR3 residues: CASSSGTAFNQPQHF. Written as DNA, the CDR3 is TGTGCCAGCAGCTCCGGGACGGCATTCAATCAGCCCCAGCATTTT.

This clonotype was counted many times. J is TRBJ2-1 and V is TRBV5-4; 11 nucleotides agree with TRBD1. Germline assignment: CDR1 SGHNT and CDR2 YYREEE (reference sequence). This CDR3 is built from 17 residues. V shed 0 bases, J shed 4 bases, and the junction held 6 bases outside the gene matches. The CDR3 reads CASSLAIGTGGYNEQFF. CDR3 coding DNA: TGTGCCAGCAGCTTGGCCATCGGGACAGGGGGTTACAATGAGCAGTTCTTC.

This clonotype was picked up many times. The junction departs from germline at one end; a sequencing error may be responsible. The chain uses TRBV12-3 or TRBV12-4 and TRBJ2-7; 9 bases match TRBD2. The CDR3 totals 13 residues. CDR3 sequence: CASRLAGVYEQYF. CDR3 coding DNA: TGTGCCAGCAGGTTAGCGGGGGTCTACGAGCAGTACTTC.

This clonotype has at least ten counts. The rearrangement joins TRBV7-2 to TRBJ1-6; the D gene is possibly TRBD1 (5 bases). Trimming took off 0 bases at V and 8 bases at J, with 14 bases between the two ends. Germline V CDR1 and CDR2: SGHTA, FQGNSA. This CDR3 contains 16 residues. Here the CDR3 DNA reads TGTGCCAGCAGCTTAGCTAGGGGCACAGGCCATTCACCCCTCCACTTT. Its translation: CASSLARGTGHSPLHF.

The table lists this clonotype with many counts. The rearrangement joins TRBV7-2 to TRBJ1-1; the D is unclear. Trimming stripped 1 base from V and 4 bases from J, with 10 bases between. The CDR3 sequence is 14 residues long. Germline-derived CDR1 and CDR2 are SGHTA and FQGNSA. In DNA form, the CDR3 reads TGTGCCAGCAGCTTAGAAGGCGTAGGCACTGAAGCTTTCTTT. Residues: CASSLEGVGTEAFF.

This clonotype was counted ten times or more. The chain links TRBV7-9 to TRBJ2-7; D is ambiguous. V was trimmed by 4 bases and J by 4 bases, leaving 8 bases between them. Germline V gene lookup returns CDR1 SEHNR and CDR2 FQNEAQ (reference sequence). The CDR3 runs 12 residues. CDR3 in DNA: TGTGCCAGCAGCTACCAGGTGTACGAGCAGTACTTC. It is translated as CASSYQVYEQYF.

V and J are TRBV18 and TRBJ1-1; D call uncertain. Germline assignment: CDR1 KGHSH and CDR2 LQKENI. The V end was cut by 3 bases, the J end by 5 bases, with 13 bases between. This CDR3 contains 14 residues. CDR3 DNA sequence: TGTGCCAGCTCACCGATGGGCGGGGAGACTGAAGCTTTCTTT. This encodes CASSPMGGETEAFF.

This clonotype was seen repeatedly, ten times or more. The V call is TRBV4-1, the J call TRBJ1-5; no definite D call. The CDR3 contains 14 residues. The V gene lost 4 bases and the J gene lost 9 bases, with 16 bases spanning the gap. Germline CDR1 reads MGHRA; CDR2 reads YSYEKL. DNA for the CDR3: TGCGCCAGCAGCCTCAAAAACGGGCATGGGCCCCAGCATTTT. It encodes CASSLKNGHGPQHF.

A remark on this clonotype: A read error may be the cause here, since a much bigger clone is one base away. The chain employs TRBV11-2 and TRBJ2-3, with D uncertain. Trimming removed 4 bases from V and 0 bases from J, with 14 bases in between. CDR1 is SGHAT and CDR2 is FQNNGV in the germline V gene. CDR3 size: 16 residues. CDR3 nucleotides: TGTGCCAGCAGCTCAGTTGCGGCCCTTAGCACAGATACGCAGTATTTT. This codes for CASSSVAALSTDTQYF.

This clonotype has only a few counts. The rearrangement uses TRBV28 and TRBJ2-6, with D perhaps TRBD2 (6 bases). V was trimmed by 6 bases and J by 2 bases, leaving 11 bases between them. CDR1 is MDHEN and CDR2 is SYDVKM in the germline V gene. This CDR3 is 15 amino acids long. This CDR3 reads CASRPGEAGANVLTF. Here the CDR3 DNA reads TGTGCCAGCAGACCGGGGGAGGCTGGGGCCAACGTCCTGACTTTC.

This clonotype was recorded many times. The chain employs TRBV7-9 and TRBJ1-1; possible D gene TRBD1, 6 bases. This CDR3 is 14 amino acids long. Germline V gene sequence: CDR1 SEHNR, CDR2 FQNEAQ (reference sequence). V shed 4 bases and J shed 7 bases, with 16 bases lying between them. CDR3 region: CASSSLTQGNEAFF. In DNA form, the CDR3 reads TGTGCCAGCAGCTCGCTCACGCAGGGGAATGAAGCTTTCTTT.

About this clonotype: Sequence at one end of the junction differs from germline and may be a read error. The CDR3 sequence is CASTITGELLF. The CDR3 nucleotides read TGTGCCAGCACCATCACCGGGGAACTGCTTTTT. V gene TRBV6-2 or TRBV6-3 combines with J gene TRBJ2-2; weak D call: TRBD2 (5 bases). There are 11 residues in the CDR3. CDR1 MNHEY and CDR2 SVGEGT come from the germline V gene.

This clonotype showed up many times. This rearrangement joins TRBV6-2 or TRBV6-3 to TRBJ2-1; 7 bases align to TRBD2. Unmatched junction bases numbered 8, after V lost 2 bases and J lost 10 bases. Germline V lookup: CDR1 MNHEY, CDR2 SVGEGT. The CDR3 is made up of 14 amino acids. The CDR3 protein is CASSYGGGMGEQFF. The CDR3 bases are TGTGCCAGCAGTTACGGCGGGGGAATGGGCGAGCAGTTCTTC.

The V and J genes are TRBV5-6 and TRBJ2-2, with 7 bases identical to TRBD2. The CDR3 consists of 18 residues. CDR1 is SGHDT, CDR2 YYEEEE, per germline. V lost 6 bases to trimming and J lost 1 base; unmatched junction nucleotides: 15. CDR3 coding DNA: TGTGCCAGCACCCCGAGAAGTCGTGGCGGGAGGAACACCGGGGAGCTGTTTTTT. Amino acid sequence: CASTPRSRGGRNTGELFF.